This T cell receptor beta chain is drawn from a study of blood T cells in healthy people across ages. Through a sample-barcoded 5' primer and a J-beta primer mix, a second PCR was run for 7 to 11 cycles. In TCRdb, the 5' RACE reads were re-called with MiXCR into one record per CDR3 protein. This sample has about 840,000 distinct CDR3 sequences; 25% to 35% occur once, and the top ten carry roughly a tenth. This CDR3 comprises 17 residues. Germline V gene sequence: CDR1 MNHEY, CDR2 SVGAGI. Losses at the gene ends were 2 bases for V and 7 bases for J; bases not matched to a gene: 11. This clonotype has at least ten counts. These data were likewise used in another study, on T cells of mothers and their children.

The chain links TRBV6-5 to TRBJ1-6, with 7 bases aligning to TRBD1. Input material: blood. The clonotype originates from a woman in her thirties or forties in good health. The CDR3 region has the DNA TGTGCCAGCAGTTACCGAACAACCGGGACAGCGAATTCACCCCTCCACTTT. Translation: CASSYRTTGTANSPLHF.